The 13 T cell receptor beta chains presented below share a single source sample, sequenced in a study of blood T cell repertoires in COVID-19. The repertoire was sequenced with immunoSEQ multiplex PCR; TCRdb's copy has only in-frame clones and lacks some. This table holds some 78,000 clones, 84% found once. Sequences were obtained from peripheral blood. The receptors here all came from a man aged 45-65 years with acute or convalescent COVID-19.

The chain recombines TRBV3-1 (or the pseudogene TRBV3-2) with TRBJ2-2; tentatively, D is TRBD1 (6 bases). Per the germline V gene, CDR1 is LGHDT and CDR2 is YNNKEL (reference sequence). Between the trimmed V and J ends, which lost 0 bases and 0 bases, there was a span of 11 bases. The length of the CDR3 is 17 residues. CDR3 amino acids: CASSQEDSHPNTGELFF. In DNA, the CDR3 is TGTGCCAGCAGCCAAGAGGACAGCCACCCGAACACCGGGGAGCTGTTTTTT.

V and J are TRBV4-2 and TRBJ2-5, with D maybe TRBD1 (6 bases). CDR1 is LGHNA, CDR2 YNFKEQ, per germline. V was shortened by 4 bases and J by 4 bases, with 16 bases between the two germline ends. The CDR3 totals 15 residues. The CDR3 DNA reads as TGTGCCAGCAGCCGGGGGCCGGAGGCCCCAGAGACCCAGTACTTC. Translated, it gives CASSRGPEAPETQYF.

Note on this clone: The junction does not match germline at one end; this may be a read error. The V gene is TRBV4-1, the J gene TRBJ1-2; possibly TRBD1 for D (6 bases). Germline-derived CDR1 and CDR2 are MGHRA and YSYEKL. There are 13 residues in the CDR3. CDR3 residues: CASSQGTGLYRIF. The CDR3 coding sequence is TGCGCCAGCAGCCAAGGCACAGGGCTCTATAGGATCTTC.

The chain links TRBV7-2 to TRBJ1-2, with a tentative D call TRBD1 (5 bases). CDR3 size: 14 residues. CDR1 is SGHTA, CDR2 FQGNSA, per germline. Trimming stripped 2 bases from V and 7 bases from J, with 14 bases between. The CDR3 nucleotides read TGTGCCAGCAGCTTAAATCTGGGGGAGGGTGGCTACACCTTC. Translated, it gives CASSLNLGEGGYTF.

The chain combines TRBV7-6 with TRBJ2-7; TRBD2 agrees at 12 bases. The V segment lost 5 bases and the J segment 2 bases; nucleotides outside the gene matches: 4. The CDR3 length is 15 residues. Germline V gives CDR1 SGHVS, CDR2 FNYEAQ. The CDR3: CASSLLAGGTYEQYF. In nucleotides, the CDR3 is TGTGCCAGCAGCCTCCTAGCGGGAGGGACCTACGAGCAGTACTTC.

This clone has more than one count but fewer than ten. The chain joins TRBV3-1 (or the pseudogene TRBV3-2) to TRBJ1-6; D might be TRBD1 (5 bases). The CDR3 consists of 16 residues. V gave up 4 bases and J gave up 7 bases, with 17 bases separating them. The germline V gene encodes CDR1 LGHDT and CDR2 YNNKEL (reference sequence). The CDR3 is CASSPYRTRRNSPLHF. In nucleotides, the CDR3 is TGTGCCAGCAGCCCGTATCGGACACGACGAAATTCACCCCTCCACTTT.

This chain joins TRBV10-3 and TRBJ2-1; D gene ambiguous. In germline, CDR1 is ENHRY, CDR2 SYGVKD. This CDR3 contains 11 residues. V was shortened by 7 bases and J by 8 bases, with 9 bases between the two germline ends. The CDR3 DNA is TGTGCCATCAAGGAGCTATATGAGCAGTTCTTC. Protein: CAIKELYEQFF.

The gene calls are TRBV30 and TRBJ2-7; TRBD1 agrees at 7 bases. Germline CDR1 GTSNPN, CDR2 SVGIG (reference sequence). CDR3 length: 13 amino acids. J lost 0 bases, V lost 6 bases, and 5 bases had no gene match. In DNA, the CDR3 is TGTGCCTGTACAAGGGACAGCTCCTACGAGCAGTACTTC. Amino acids: CACTRDSSYEQYF.

V usage is TRBV5-4 and J usage is TRBJ2-1; 7 bases line up with TRBD1. Germline-derived CDR1 and CDR2 are SGHNT and YYREEE (reference sequence). Trimming removed 0 bases from V and 7 bases from J; junction bases left unmatched: 4. The length of the CDR3 is 14 residues. The CDR3 DNA sequence: TGTGCCAGCAGCTTGGGGCAGGGGGAGAATGAGCAGTTCTTC. Its protein is CASSLGQGENEQFF. The full variable domain, its missing parts supplied by reference TRBV5-4 and TRBJ2-1, is ETGVTQSPTHLIKTRGQQVTLRCSSQSGHNTVSWYQQALGQGPQFIFQYYREEENGRGNFPPRFSGLQFPNYSSELNVNALELDDSALYLCASSLGQGENEQFFGPGTRLTVL.

The chain employs TRBV7-9 and TRBJ2-2; 8 bases are a match to TRBD1. The CDR3 is 14 amino acids. The ends lost 4 bases at V and 4 bases at J; junction bases unmatched: 2. Per the germline V gene, CDR1 is SEHNR and CDR2 is FQNEAQ (reference sequence). The CDR3 is CASSSQGGTGELFF. As DNA, the CDR3 is TGTGCCAGCAGCTCACAGGGGGGCACCGGGGAGCTGTTTTTT.

The chain employs TRBV28 and TRBJ1-1, with 7 bases identical to TRBD1. The CDR3 is made up of 14 amino acids. Germline lookup yields CDR1 MDHEN and CDR2 SYDVKM. The trim removed 5 bases at V and 1 base at J, leaving 4 bases unmatched. The CDR3: CASSVQGGNTEAFF. CDR3 nucleotide sequence: TGTGCCAGCAGTGTCCAGGGGGGGAACACTGAAGCTTTCTTT.

The V call is TRBV11-3, the J call TRBJ2-5, with 7 bases fitting TRBD2. In germline, CDR1 is SGHNT, CDR2 YENEEA. CDR3 length equals 16 residues. V was pared by 5 bases and J by 3 bases, with 12 bases of the junction left unmatched. The CDR3 DNA follows: TGTGCCAGCAGCGTAGGGGCGGGAGAAGGGGAAGAGACCCAGTACTTC. Translation: CASSVGAGEGEETQYF.

The chain has TRBV28 and TRBJ1-6, with a tentative D call TRBD1 (5 bases). This CDR3 is built from 14 residues. The germline V gene encodes CDR1 MDHEN and CDR2 SYDVKM. The V end lost 3 bases, the J end lost 7 bases, and 10 bases lay between the germline ends. This CDR3 is CASSLTVGNSPLHF. The CDR3 DNA reads as TGTGCCAGCAGTTTGACAGTCGGGAATTCACCCCTCCACTTT.